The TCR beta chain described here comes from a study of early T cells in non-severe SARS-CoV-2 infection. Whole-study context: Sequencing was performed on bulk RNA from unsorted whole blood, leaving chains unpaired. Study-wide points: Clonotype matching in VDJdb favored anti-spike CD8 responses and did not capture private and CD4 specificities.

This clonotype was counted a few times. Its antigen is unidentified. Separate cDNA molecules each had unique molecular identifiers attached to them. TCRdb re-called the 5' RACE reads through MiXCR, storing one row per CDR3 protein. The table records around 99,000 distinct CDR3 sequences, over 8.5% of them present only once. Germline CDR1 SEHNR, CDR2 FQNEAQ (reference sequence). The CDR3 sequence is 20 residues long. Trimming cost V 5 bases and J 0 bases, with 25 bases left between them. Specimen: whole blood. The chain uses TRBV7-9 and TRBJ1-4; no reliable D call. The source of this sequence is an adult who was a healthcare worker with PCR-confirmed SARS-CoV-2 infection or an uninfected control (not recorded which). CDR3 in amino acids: CASSGRESRNRFATNEKLFF. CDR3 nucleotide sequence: TGTGCCAGCAGCGGACGGGAGAGCCGAAACCGCTTTGCAACTAATGAAAAACTGTTTTTT.